This TCR beta chain was identified in a study of blood T cell repertoires in COVID-19. Turning to the study itself: Acute and convalescent COVID-19 samples came from the United States, Italy and Spain. Sample material is recorded as cDNA or gDNA derived from T cells, B-cell-depleted T cells, or PBMCs.

Per the study methods: Amplified reference gene primers provided the basis for estimating nucleated cell counts. The repertoire was sequenced with immunoSEQ multiplex PCR; TCRdb's copy has only in-frame clones and lacks some. V, J and clone size were drawn from that table, and D and trimming were deduced from the DNA. The table includes about 100,000 clones, roughly nine tenths detected once. The ends lost 4 bases at V and 3 bases at J; junction bases unmatched: 9. The CDR3 spans 16 residues. From germline, CDR1 is SGHRS and CDR2 YFSETQ. The J gene is TRBJ2-2, the V gene TRBV5-1, with 7 bases identical to TRBD2. This receptor was obtained from a man aged 50 to 59 with active COVID-19. The sequencing input was peripheral blood. The CDR3 region has the DNA TGCGCCAGCAGCCCGGTGCGGGGGAGGGACACCGGGGAGCTGTTTTTT. As protein: CASSPVRGRDTGELFF.